This T cell receptor beta chain emerged from a study of cytomegalovirus exposure and HLA in healthy donors (dated by TCRdb to the late 2010s). About the full investigation: According to an earlier analysis of 550 to 700 of the donors, about 179 million T cells yielded some 120 million unique TCR beta sequences and 276 Gb of sequence data. About 320 gigabases of sequencing data and approximately 93 million unique TCR sequences were included in an early release covering around 650 HLA-typed donors. Among the roughly 390 genotyped donors, 81% belonged to the genetic ancestry cluster associated with self-reported Caucasian donors. The study aimed to test whether signatures of past pathogen exposure could be identified by cataloging public T cell receptors. The study used immunosequencing to profile the T cell repertoires of approximately 630 subjects and linked those repertoires to cytomegalovirus serostatus. Besides the first cohort of roughly 640 subjects, a separate validation cohort made up of roughly 120 different subjects was used. To predict cytomegalovirus infection status, the study combined high-throughput TCR immunosequencing, statistical association of individual TCRs with disease status, and machine learning. To study patterns of TCR occurrence, a later analysis re-analyzed previously published TCR beta repertoires from hundreds of donors and added high-resolution HLA genotyping. Rather than drawing on any new phenotypic data, the later analysis identified candidate immune exposures from TCR beta sequences and the way those sequences occurred across donors. An earlier analysis of several hundred of the donors applied high-throughput TCR beta sequencing to assess whether each TCR beta V gene segment acted as functional or pseudogenic. Donor age, sex, ethnicity and CMV serostatus were compiled together with the repertoire data. In a later genetic analysis, genome-wide SNP genotypes for about 65% of the roughly 700 donors were used, and that subset was treated as a discovery cohort. Every repertoire in the discovery cohort had been generated on one and the same sequencing platform. Class I and class II HLA loci were covered by the typing at four-digit resolution. The number of donors typed differed by locus, with roughly 620-630 for A, B, C, DRB1 and DQB1, around 500 for DQA1, about 610 for DPA1, and approximately 470 for DPB1. Roughly 5 DR-DQ haplotypes were handled as single units for association and clustering because linkage in the cohort was strong. Across approximately 420 genotyped donors of the cohort, an average of roughly 250,000 unique TCR beta nucleotide sequences per donor were sequenced, and around 19% of those sequences were non-productive. The research as a whole found: Because some donors lacked HLA typing at each locus, the association tests relied only on the typed subset. Most TCR sequences were observed very rarely across donors, whereas some public TCRs were present in many individuals. Compared with equally common non-associated chains, HLA-associated TCR beta chains in a later analysis were more clonally expanded and had lower generation probabilities. Roughly uniform sequencing depth across donors was assumed in presence/absence analyses, although this assumption may not hold. An earlier analysis of around 600 of the donors showed that most TCR beta V segments appeared in productive rearrangements either about 90% or about 30% of the time, which broadly matched IMGT annotations. A later analysis found that TCR association rates varied across HLA loci, with DRB1 alleles showing the most associated TCRs and HLA-C alleles the fewest. CMV serostatus was the only immune exposure information available for the cohort. The classifier was reported to diagnose cytomegalovirus status with high specificity and sensitivity in both the original cohort and the validation cohort. A later analysis associated 15,000 to 20,000 TCR beta sequences with specific HLA alleles at a false discovery rate of 0.05. In vitro tests confirmed that three of the cytomegalovirus-associated TCR beta chains recognize cytomegalovirus antigens. Correlated functional status among segregating V segments might reflect linkage disequilibrium, but an unknown experimental factor could not be ruled out. Assigning TCR associations to individual alleles was difficult when HLA alleles, especially DR and DQ, strongly co-occurred. A further reported finding was that TCR beta sequences accurately predicted the HLA-A and HLA-B alleles for most subjects in the first cohort. Because counts were too low, more than 15 rarely observed V segments, including chromosome 9 orphons, were excluded from the earlier analysis of around 590 of the donors. The authors suggested that the approach could potentially be generalized to other disease states and immunological phenotypes. A total of 150 or so TCR beta chains were listed by the study as associated with cytomegalovirus. According to a later analysis, parvovirus B19, influenza, CMV and Epstein-Barr virus appeared linked to several top co-occurrence clusters. The cohort was sequenced for TCR beta chains only, and without alpha or paired-chain data the features that could be detected were limited. In a later analysis, most CMV-associated TCR beta chains were found to appear HLA-restricted, with HLA associations seemingly driven largely by CMV exposure. In a later genetic analysis, fewer N-insertions in productive TCRs were reported among donors in an Asian-associated ancestry cluster than the 666-donor mean. A cluster of highly shared sequence variants was judged likely to represent a technical artifact of the sequencing pipeline. The 87-base-pair reads could not distinguish some IMGT-functional V segments, including TRBV6-2 and TRBV6-3, so those segments were excluded. In a later genetic analysis, a missense DCLRE1C variant was associated with V-gene and J-gene trimming of TCR beta chains, and the association was replicated in an independent cohort.

CDR1 and CDR2 are drawn from the germline V gene: KGHSH, LQKENI. Its CDR3 holds 15 amino acids, cysteine through phenylalanine. CDR3 DNA only is kept here, 45 bases in frame from base 1. Trimming removed 8 bases from V and 3 bases from J, leaving 20 bases between the germline ends. Receptor amplification or capture employed the immunoSEQ multiplex PCR assay. For the multiplex PCR, a mixture combining 60 forward primers for TCR Vbeta segments and 13 reverse primers for TCR Jbeta segments was used. The CDR3 region of rearranged TCR beta genes was amplified from genomic DNA with a multiplex PCR assay. The amplified TCR beta libraries were sequenced on the Illumina HiSeq System as 87-base-pair reads. On the authors' methods: In a later analysis, some 80 million unique TCR beta chains were counted across the roughly 670 repertoires, and approximately 11 million of these chains were shared by at least two donors. To remove PCR and sequencing errors, raw reads were error-corrected and collapsed into unique sequences using a nearest-neighbor algorithm that merged closely related sequences. To assign V, D and J gene segments, CDR3 sequences were aligned to IMGT reference sequences. For a sequence to be retained, a match of at least six nucleotides to both a V gene segment and a J gene segment was required. A rearrangement was called productive if the CDR3 had no stop codons and remained in frame with V and J, and every other rearrangement was called non-productive. CDR3 was defined according to IMGT convention as the region running from the second conserved V-encoded cysteine to the conserved J-encoded phenylalanine. The earlier analysis of more than 450 of the donors excluded sequences that lacked an unambiguous match to a single V gene segment. An earlier analysis of fewer than 750 of the donors classified V segments as functional when productive rearrangements were above 56.7% and as segregating when the standard deviation between donors was above 5%. A statistical classification framework was built to diagnose cytomegalovirus status from the catalog of TCR beta chain sequences. In a later analysis, V and J genes were assigned by comparing TCR nucleotide sequences against IMGT/GENE-DB human TR gene sequences. Using the TCRdist pipeline, a later analysis assigned CDR3 sequences along with most-parsimonious VDJ recombination scenarios. A later analysis defined each TCR beta chain by its CDR3 amino acid sequence plus V-gene family, and excluded reads lacking a unique V-gene family. In a later analysis, approximately 590 highly shared, low-generation-probability nucleotide sequences were removed to address suspected cross-contamination and a sequencing artifact. For each public chain, a later analysis derived a clonal expansion index from normalized ranks of inferred template counts within each repertoire. In a later analysis, generation probabilities were computed with a VDJ recombination model fitted to out-of-frame rearrangements, and the resulting probabilities were checked against IGoR. A later analysis scored TCR-TCR, TCR-HLA and TCR-CMV co-occurrence with hypergeometric tests, applying a repertoire-size bias correction to TCR pairs. False discovery rates were estimated in a later analysis by permuting HLA or CMV assignments 20 times. A later analysis grouped co-occurring TCRs with DBSCAN, adding TCRdist sequence similarity when clustering within HLA-allele-positive subsets. For co-occurrence clustering, repertoires with fewer than 30,000 or more than 120,000 public chains were excluded, along with four or five repertoires with anomalous nucleotide sharing. As stored in TCRdb, this immuneACCESS dataset retains in-frame rearrangements with V and J assigned. A fraction of the clones does not appear; measured against another copy, unresolved V genes explain less than half of the discrepancy, and the remainder lacks a known reason. V and J calls and clone size are given by that table; D and trimming were obtained from the DNA. The sample table holds approximately 82,000 clones, of which 62% were seen once. Over 5% of the sample is held by the ten biggest clonotypes.

The cohort was made up of 666 healthy bone marrow donors. At the time of sampling, all cohort members were nominally healthy, though unrecorded immune exposures were likely present. The donor was CMV seropositive and belonged to the group of some 290 seropositive cohort members. Every donor gave a peripheral blood sample, and the peripheral blood mononuclear cells from that sample were used for TCR beta sequencing. Genomic DNA was extracted from the blood cell samples with the Qiagen DNeasy Blood Extraction Kit. Concerning this clone: The antigen it binds to is not known. Qualities for individual bases were not recorded, and no much larger clone is one base off.

The receptor was derived from a woman in her twenties or thirties in good health and CMV-seropositive. Material: PBMCs. The V and J segments used are TRBV18 and TRBJ2-7; a weak D assignment points to TRBD1 (6 bases agree). At the DNA level, the sequence is TGTGCCAGCAGATACGCCGGACAGTCAAACTACGAGCAGTACTTC. It encodes CASRYAGQSNYEQYF.